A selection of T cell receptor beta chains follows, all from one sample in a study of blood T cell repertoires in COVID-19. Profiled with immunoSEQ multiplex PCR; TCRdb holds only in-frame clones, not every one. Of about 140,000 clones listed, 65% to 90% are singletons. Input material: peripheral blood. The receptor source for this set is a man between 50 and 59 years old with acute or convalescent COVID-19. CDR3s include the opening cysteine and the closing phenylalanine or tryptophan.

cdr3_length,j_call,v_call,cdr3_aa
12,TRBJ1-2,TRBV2,CASSRVQGGYTF
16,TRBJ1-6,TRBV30,CAWSKIESSYNSPLHF
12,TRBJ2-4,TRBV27,CASSRDRNIQYF
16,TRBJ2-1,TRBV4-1,CASSHPRTGGYNEQFF
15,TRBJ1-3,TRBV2,CASSAGVISGNTIYF
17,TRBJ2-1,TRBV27,CASSLRREAHPNNEQFF
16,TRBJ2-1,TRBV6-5,CASSYAMTVSYNEQFF
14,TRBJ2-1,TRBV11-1,CASSLPGGHNEQFF
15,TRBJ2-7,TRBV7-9,CASSSRGGQKYEQYF
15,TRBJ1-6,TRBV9,CASSVVSGFNSPLHF
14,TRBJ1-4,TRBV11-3,CASSPGTGNEKLFF
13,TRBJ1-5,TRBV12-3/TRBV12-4,CASSLIGDQPQHF
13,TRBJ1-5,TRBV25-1,CASRGQGNQPQHF
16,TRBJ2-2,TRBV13,CASSSRGAGALGELFF
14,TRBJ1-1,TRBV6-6,CASSSLGQDTEAFF
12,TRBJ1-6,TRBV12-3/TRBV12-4,CASSFGGSPLHF